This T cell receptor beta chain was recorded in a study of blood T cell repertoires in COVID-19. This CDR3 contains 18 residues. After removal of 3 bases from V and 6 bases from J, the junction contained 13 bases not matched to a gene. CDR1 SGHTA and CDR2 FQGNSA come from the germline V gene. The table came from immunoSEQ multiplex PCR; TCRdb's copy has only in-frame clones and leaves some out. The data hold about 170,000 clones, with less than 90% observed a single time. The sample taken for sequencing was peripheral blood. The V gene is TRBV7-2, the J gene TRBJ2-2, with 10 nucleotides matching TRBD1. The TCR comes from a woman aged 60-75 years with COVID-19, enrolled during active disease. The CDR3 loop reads CASSLATGGTFGSGELFF. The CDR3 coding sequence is TGTGCCAGCAGCTTGGCGACAGGGGGCACCTTCGGATCCGGGGAGCTGTTTTTT.